This T cell receptor (beta chain) comes out of a study of cytomegalovirus exposure and HLA in healthy donors. Libraries were prepared by immunoSEQ multiplex PCR; TCRdb keeps only in-frame clonotypes and omits some of them. Altogether around 130,000 clones are present, 85% to 90% being singletons, with the ten largest covering about 3%. The TCR was taken from a man younger than 40 in good health and CMV-seronegative. The specimen was PBMCs.

The CDR3 region is CASSLPRWETQYF. The CDR3 DNA is TGTGCCAGCAGCTTACCCCGGTGGGAGACCCAGTACTTC. The chain carries TRBV7-8 and TRBJ2-5; D is unresolved. The V end was cut by 2 bases, the J end by 5 bases, with 9 bases between. CDR3 size: 13 residues. From germline, CDR1 is SGHVS and CDR2 FQNEAQ.